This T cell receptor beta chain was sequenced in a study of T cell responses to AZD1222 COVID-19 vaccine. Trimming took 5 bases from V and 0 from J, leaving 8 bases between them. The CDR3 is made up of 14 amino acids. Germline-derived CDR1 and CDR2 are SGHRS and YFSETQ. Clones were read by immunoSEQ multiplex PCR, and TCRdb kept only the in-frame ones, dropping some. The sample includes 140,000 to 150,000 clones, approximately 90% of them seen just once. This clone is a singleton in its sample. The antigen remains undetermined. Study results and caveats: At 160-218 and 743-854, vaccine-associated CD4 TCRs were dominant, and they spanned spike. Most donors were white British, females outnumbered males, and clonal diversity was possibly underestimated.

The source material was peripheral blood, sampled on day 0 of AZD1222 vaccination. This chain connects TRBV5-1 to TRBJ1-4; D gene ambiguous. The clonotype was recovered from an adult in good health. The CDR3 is CASRPVATNEKLFF. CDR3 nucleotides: TGCGCCAGCAGGCCTGTTGCAACTAATGAAAAACTGTTTTTT.